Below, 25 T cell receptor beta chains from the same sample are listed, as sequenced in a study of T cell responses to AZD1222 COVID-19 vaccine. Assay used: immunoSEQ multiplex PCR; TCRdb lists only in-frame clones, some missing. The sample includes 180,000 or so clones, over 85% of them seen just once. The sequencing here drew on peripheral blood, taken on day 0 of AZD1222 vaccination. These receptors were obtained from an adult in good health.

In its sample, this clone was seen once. Here the CDR3 reads CASSYPQGAFTEAFF. In DNA form, the CDR3 reads TGTGCCAGCAGTTACCCTCAGGGGGCGTTCACTGAAGCTTTCTTT. This chain joins TRBV6-2 or TRBV6-3 and TRBJ1-1, with 8 bases that match TRBD1. V dropped 2 bases and J dropped 4; count of bases not matched to a gene: 6. This CDR3 comprises 15 residues. Per germline, CDR1 MNHEY and CDR2 SVGEGT.

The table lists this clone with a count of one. The CDR3 DNA reads as TGTGCCGCCGCCGGGAGAGTCCCCAGCACAGATACGCAGTATTTT. Its protein is CAAAGRVPSTDTQYF. The genes are TRBV28 and TRBJ2-3; D is possibly TRBD2 (6 bases). CDR3 length: 15 amino acids. Germline lookup yields CDR1 MDHEN and CDR2 SYDVKM. V lost 11 bases, J lost 0 bases, and 18 bases lay in between.

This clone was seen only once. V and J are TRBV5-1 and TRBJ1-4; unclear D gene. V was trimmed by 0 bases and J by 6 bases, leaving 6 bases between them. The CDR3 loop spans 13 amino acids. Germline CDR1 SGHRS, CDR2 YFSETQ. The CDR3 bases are TGCGCCAGCAGCTTGGTGGCAGATGAAAAACTGTTTTTT. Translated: CASSLVADEKLFF.

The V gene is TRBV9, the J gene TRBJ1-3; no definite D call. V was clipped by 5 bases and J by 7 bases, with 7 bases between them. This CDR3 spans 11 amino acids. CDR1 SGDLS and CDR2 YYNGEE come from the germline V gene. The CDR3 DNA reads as TGTGCCAGCAGGCAACGGAACACCATATATTTT. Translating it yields CASRQRNTIYF.

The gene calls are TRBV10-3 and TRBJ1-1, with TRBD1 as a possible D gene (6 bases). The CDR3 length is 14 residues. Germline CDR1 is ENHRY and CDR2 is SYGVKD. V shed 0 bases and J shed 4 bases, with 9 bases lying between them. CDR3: CAISESGGGTEAFF. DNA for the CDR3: TGTGCCATCAGTGAGTCCGGGGGCGGCACTGAAGCTTTCTTT.

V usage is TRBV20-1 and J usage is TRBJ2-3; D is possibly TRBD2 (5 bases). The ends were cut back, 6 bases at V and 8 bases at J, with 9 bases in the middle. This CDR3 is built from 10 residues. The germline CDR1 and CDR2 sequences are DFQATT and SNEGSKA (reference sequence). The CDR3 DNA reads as TGCAGTGCAACTCGGGGTACGCAGTATTTT. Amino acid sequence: CSATRGTQYF.

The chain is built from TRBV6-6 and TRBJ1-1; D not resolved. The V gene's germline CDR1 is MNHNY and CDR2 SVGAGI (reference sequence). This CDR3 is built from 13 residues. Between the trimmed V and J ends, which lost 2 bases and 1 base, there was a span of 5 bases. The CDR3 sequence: CASSYRSNTEAFF. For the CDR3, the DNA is TGTGCCAGCAGTTACCGGTCGAACACTGAAGCTTTCTTT.

As DNA, the CDR3 is TGTGCCAGCAGCTTGGACAGGGAAGTTGGCTACACCTTC. Its protein is CASSLDREVGYTF. The chain carries TRBV5-6 and TRBJ1-2, with D possibly matching TRBD1 (6 bases). Germline CDR1 reads SGHDT; CDR2 reads YYEEEE. V lost 0 bases and J lost 7, with 10 bases in between. This CDR3 comprises 13 residues.

This CDR3 reads CASSPDRGLHF. In DNA, the CDR3 is TGTGCCAGCAGTCCCGACAGGGGACTCCACTTT. The chain links TRBV27 to TRBJ1-6, with 8 positions matching TRBD1. Germline values: CDR1 MNHEY, CDR2 SMNVEV (reference sequence). The CDR3 has 11 amino acids. V dropped 5 bases and J dropped 16; count of bases not matched to a gene: 4.

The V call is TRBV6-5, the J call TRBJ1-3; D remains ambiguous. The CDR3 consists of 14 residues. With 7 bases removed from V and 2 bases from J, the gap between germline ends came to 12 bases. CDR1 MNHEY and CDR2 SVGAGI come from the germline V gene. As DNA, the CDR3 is TGTGCCAGCACCCAGAGGAGGGCTGGAAACACCATATATTTT. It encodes CASTQRRAGNTIYF.

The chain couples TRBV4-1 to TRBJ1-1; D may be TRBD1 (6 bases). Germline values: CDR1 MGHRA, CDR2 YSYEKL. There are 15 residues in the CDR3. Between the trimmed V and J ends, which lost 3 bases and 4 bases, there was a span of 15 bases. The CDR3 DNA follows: TGCGCCAGCAGCCAGGGAGGTAGGGGGGGCACTGAAGCTTTCTTT. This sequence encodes CASSQGGRGGTEAFF.

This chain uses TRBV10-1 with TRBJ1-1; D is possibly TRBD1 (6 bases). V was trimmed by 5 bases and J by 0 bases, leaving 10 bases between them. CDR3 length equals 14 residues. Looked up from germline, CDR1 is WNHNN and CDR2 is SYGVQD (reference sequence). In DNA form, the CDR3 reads TGCGCCAGCAGTCTGACAGGAGTGAACACTGAAGCTTTCTTT. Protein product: CASSLTGVNTEAFF.

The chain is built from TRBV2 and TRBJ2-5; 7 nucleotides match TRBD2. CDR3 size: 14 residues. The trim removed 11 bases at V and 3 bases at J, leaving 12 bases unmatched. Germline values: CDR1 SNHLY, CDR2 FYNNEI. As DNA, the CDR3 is TGTGCCGCCCGGAGGAAAGGGAGGGAAGAGACCCAGTACTTC. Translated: CAARRKGREETQYF. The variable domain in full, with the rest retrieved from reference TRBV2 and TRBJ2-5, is EPEVTQTPSHQVTQMGQEVILRCVPISNHLYFYWYRQILGQKVEFLVSFYNNEISEKSEIFDDQFSVERPDGSNFTLKIRSTKLEDSAMYFCAARRKGREETQYFGPGTRLLVL.

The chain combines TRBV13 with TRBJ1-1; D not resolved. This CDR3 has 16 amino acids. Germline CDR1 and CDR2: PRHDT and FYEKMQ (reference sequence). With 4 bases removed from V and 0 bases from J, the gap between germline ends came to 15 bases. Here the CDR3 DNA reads TGTGCCAGCAGCTCCCGTACTGGACTTATGAACACTGAAGCTTTCTTT. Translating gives CASSSRTGLMNTEAFF.

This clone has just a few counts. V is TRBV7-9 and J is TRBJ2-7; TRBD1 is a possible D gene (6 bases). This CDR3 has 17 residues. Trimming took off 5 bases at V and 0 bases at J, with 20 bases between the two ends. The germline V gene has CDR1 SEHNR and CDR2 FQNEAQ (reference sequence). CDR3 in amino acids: CASSPERGGADSYEQYF. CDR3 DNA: TGTGCCAGCAGCCCCGAGCGAGGGGGAGCGGACTCCTACGAGCAGTACTTC.

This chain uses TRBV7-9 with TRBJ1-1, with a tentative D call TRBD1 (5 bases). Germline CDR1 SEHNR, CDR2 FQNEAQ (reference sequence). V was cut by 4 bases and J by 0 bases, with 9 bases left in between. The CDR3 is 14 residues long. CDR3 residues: CASSWGSVNTEAFF. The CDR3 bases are TGTGCCAGCAGCTGGGGGTCCGTGAACACTGAAGCTTTCTTT.

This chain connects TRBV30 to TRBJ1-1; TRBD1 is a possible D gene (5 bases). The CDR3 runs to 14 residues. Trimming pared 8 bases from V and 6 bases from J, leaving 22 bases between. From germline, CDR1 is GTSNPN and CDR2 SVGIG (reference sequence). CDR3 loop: CAASSGGSASEAFF. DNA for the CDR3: TGTGCCGCTTCGTCCGGGGGTTCGGCCTCTGAAGCTTTCTTT. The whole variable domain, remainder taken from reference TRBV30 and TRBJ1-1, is SQTIHQWPATLVQPVGSPLSLECTVEGTSNPNLYWYRQAAGRGLQLLFYSVGIGQISSEVPQNLSASRPQDRQFILSSKKLLLSDSGFYLCAASSGGSASEAFFGQGTRLTVV.

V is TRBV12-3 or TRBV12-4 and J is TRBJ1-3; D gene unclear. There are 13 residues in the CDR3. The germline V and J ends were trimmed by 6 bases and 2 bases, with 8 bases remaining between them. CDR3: CASRGRPGNTIYF. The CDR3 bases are TGTGCCAGCAGAGGACGCCCTGGAAACACCATATATTTT.

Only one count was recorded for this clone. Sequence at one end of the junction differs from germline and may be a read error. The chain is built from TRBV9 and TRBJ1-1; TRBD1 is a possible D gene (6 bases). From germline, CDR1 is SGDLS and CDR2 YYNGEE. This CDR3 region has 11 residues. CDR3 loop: CASSVGRPGAF. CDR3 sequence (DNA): TGTGCCAGCAGCGTAGGGAGGCCGGGGGCTTTT.

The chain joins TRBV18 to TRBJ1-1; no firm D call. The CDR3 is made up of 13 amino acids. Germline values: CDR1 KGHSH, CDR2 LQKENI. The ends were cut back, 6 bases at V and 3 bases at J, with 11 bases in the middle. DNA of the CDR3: TGTGCCAGCTCGCGACATTTAGACACTGAAGCTTTCTTT. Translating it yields CASSRHLDTEAFF.

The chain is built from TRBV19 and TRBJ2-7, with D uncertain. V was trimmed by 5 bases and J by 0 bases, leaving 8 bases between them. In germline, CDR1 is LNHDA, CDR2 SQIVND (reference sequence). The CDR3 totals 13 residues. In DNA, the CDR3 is TGTGCCAGTAGTGAATCCTTCTCCTACGAGCAGTACTTC. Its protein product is CASSESFSYEQYF.

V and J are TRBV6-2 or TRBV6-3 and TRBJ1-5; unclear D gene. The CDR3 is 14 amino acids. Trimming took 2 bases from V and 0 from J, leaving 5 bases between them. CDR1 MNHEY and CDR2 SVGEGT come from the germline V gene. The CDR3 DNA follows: TGTGCCAGCAGTTACCCAGATAGCAATCAGCCCCAGCATTTT. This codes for CASSYPDSNQPQHF.

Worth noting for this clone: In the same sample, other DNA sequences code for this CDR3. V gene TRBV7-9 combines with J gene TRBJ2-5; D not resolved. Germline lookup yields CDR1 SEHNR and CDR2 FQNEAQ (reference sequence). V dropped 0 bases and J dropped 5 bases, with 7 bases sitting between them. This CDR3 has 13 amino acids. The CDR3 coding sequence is TGTGCCAGCAGCTTAGCGGGTGGGGAGACCCAGTACTTC. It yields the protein CASSLAGGETQYF.

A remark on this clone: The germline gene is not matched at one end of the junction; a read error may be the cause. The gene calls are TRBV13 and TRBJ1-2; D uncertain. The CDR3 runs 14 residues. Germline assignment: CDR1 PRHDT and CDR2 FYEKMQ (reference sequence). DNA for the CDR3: TGTGCCAGCAGCCTAGGACGGAGTAACTATGGCTACACCTTC. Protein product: CASSLGRSNYGYTF.

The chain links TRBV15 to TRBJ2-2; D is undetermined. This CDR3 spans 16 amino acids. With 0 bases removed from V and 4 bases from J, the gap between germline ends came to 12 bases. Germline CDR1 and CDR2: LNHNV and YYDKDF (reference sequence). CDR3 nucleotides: TGTGCCACCAGCAGAGATATGGGGTATTTCACCGGGGAGCTGTTTTTT. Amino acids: CATSRDMGYFTGELFF. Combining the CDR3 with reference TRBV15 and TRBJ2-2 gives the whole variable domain DAMVIQNPRYQVTQFGKPVTLSCSQTLNHNVMYWYQQKSSQAPKLLFHYYDKDFNNEADTPDNFQSRRPNTSFCFLDIRSPGLGDTAMYLCATSRDMGYFTGELFFGEGSRLTVL.